The subject of this entry is one T cell receptor beta chain. Its binding antigen is unknown. No base quality information exists; no much larger clone differs at one position. The germline V gene sets CDR1 to SGHRS and CDR2 to YFSETQ. Trimming costs V 0 bases and J 7 bases, and their ends lie 13 bases apart. The CDR3 starts with the cysteine, ends with the phenylalanine, and has 15 residues. Here the CDR3 DNA is all that survives: 45 bases in frame from base 1. Library construction relied on the immunoSEQ multiplex PCR assay. For the multiplex PCR, a mixture combining 60 forward primers for TCR Vbeta segments and 13 reverse primers for TCR Jbeta segments was used. Amplification of the CDR3 region of rearranged TCR beta genes was performed with a multiplex PCR assay on genomic DNA. On the Illumina HiSeq System, the amplified TCR beta libraries were sequenced as 87-base-pair reads. Per the authors' processing: A later analysis tallied 80 million to 95 million unique TCR beta chains across the 666 repertoires, and about 12 million of those chains were shared by two or more donors. Raw reads were error-corrected and collapsed into unique sequences by a nearest-neighbor algorithm in which closely related sequences were merged to remove PCR and sequencing errors. To assign V, D and J gene segments, CDR3 sequences were aligned to IMGT reference sequences. For a sequence to be retained, at least a six-nucleotide match to both a V gene segment and a J gene segment was required. Rearrangements were classified as productive when the CDR3 lacked stop codons and remained in frame with V and J, and all other rearrangements were classified as non-productive. Following IMGT convention, CDR3 was defined as the stretch from the second conserved V-encoded cysteine up to the conserved J-encoded phenylalanine. In an earlier analysis of more than 550 of the donors, sequences lacking an unambiguous match to a single V gene segment were excluded. An earlier analysis of 500 to 600 of the donors classified V segments as functional when productive rearrangements were above 56.7% and as segregating when the standard deviation between donors was above 5%. A statistical classification framework was built for diagnosing cytomegalovirus status from the catalog of TCR beta chain sequences. V and J gene assignment, in a later analysis, came from comparing TCR nucleotide sequences with IMGT/GENE-DB human TR gene sequences. The TCRdist pipeline was used in a later analysis to assign CDR3 sequences and most-parsimonious VDJ recombination scenarios. In a later analysis, each TCR beta chain was defined by its CDR3 amino acid sequence together with its V-gene family, and reads lacking a unique V-gene family were excluded. A later analysis removed roughly 590 highly shared, low-generation-probability nucleotide sequences to deal with suspected cross-contamination and a sequencing artifact. In a later analysis, a clonal expansion index for each public chain was calculated from normalized within-repertoire ranks of inferred template counts. In a later analysis, generation probabilities were computed using a VDJ recombination model fitted to out-of-frame rearrangements, and the results were checked against IGoR. A later analysis scored TCR-TCR, TCR-HLA and TCR-CMV co-occurrence with hypergeometric tests, applying a repertoire-size bias correction to TCR pairs. In a later analysis, false discovery rates were estimated by permuting HLA or CMV assignments 20 times. In a later analysis, co-occurring TCRs were grouped using DBSCAN, and TCRdist sequence similarity was added for clustering within HLA-allele-positive subsets. Repertoires with fewer than 30,000 or more than 120,000 public chains were left out of co-occurrence clustering, as were a handful of repertoires with anomalous nucleotide sharing. As stored in TCRdb, this immuneACCESS dataset retains in-frame rearrangements with V and J assigned. A fraction of the clones does not appear; measured against another copy, unresolved V genes explain less than half of the discrepancy, and the remainder lacks a known reason. V and J calls and clone size are as listed in that table; D and trimming were resolved from the DNA. The sample includes under 200,000 clones, with approximately 88% observed a single time. Of the sample, about 2.6% is held by the ten largest clones.

This record comes from a study of cytomegalovirus exposure and HLA in healthy donors (dated by TCRdb to the late 2010s). Broadly, across the study: An earlier analysis of some 550 of the donors reported more than 250 Gb of sequence data and roughly 100 million unique TCR beta sequences from some 180 million T cells. An earlier analysis of 587 of the donors applied high-throughput TCR beta sequencing to assess whether each TCR beta V gene segment acted as functional or pseudogenic. Besides the first cohort of some 670 subjects, a separate validation cohort made up of some 110 different subjects was used. Rather than using new phenotypic data, the later analysis identified candidate immune exposures from TCR beta sequences and from how often those sequences occurred across donors. Every discovery cohort repertoire had been produced on one sequencing platform. Roughly 5 DR-DQ haplotypes were handled as single units for association and clustering because linkage in the cohort was strong. HLA typing covered class I and class II loci at four-digit resolution. Roughly 300 gigabases of sequencing data and tens of millions of unique TCR sequences were included in an early release covering roughly 600 HLA-typed donors. The T cell repertoires of under 700 subjects were profiled by immunosequencing and related to cytomegalovirus serostatus. A later analysis re-examined previously published TCR beta repertoires from more than 600 donors and added high-resolution HLA genotyping to investigate patterns of TCR occurrence. Typing coverage varied by locus: roughly 620-640 donors for A, B, C, DRB1 and DQB1; about 520 for DQA1; nearly 610 for DPA1; approximately 450 for DPB1. Across some 400 genotyped donors of the cohort, an average of roughly 200,000 unique TCR beta nucleotide sequences per donor were sequenced, and 15% to 20% of those sequences were non-productive. To predict cytomegalovirus infection status, the study brought together high-throughput TCR immunosequencing, statistical association of individual TCRs with disease status, and machine learning. Of the 300 to 400 genotyped donors, approximately 83% fell in the genetic ancestry cluster associated with self-reported Caucasian donors. Donor age, sex, ethnicity and CMV serostatus were compiled together with the repertoire data. The study was designed to test whether signatures of past pathogen exposure could be identified by cataloging public T cell receptors. In a later genetic analysis, genome-wide SNP genotypes for about three fifths of the roughly 670 donors were used, and that subset was treated as a discovery cohort.

The cohort consisted of hundreds of healthy bone marrow donors. At the time of sampling, every cohort member was nominally healthy, though immune exposures that went unrecorded were likely present. The donor was CMV seropositive and belonged to the group of some 290 seropositive cohort members. Every donor gave a peripheral blood sample, and the peripheral blood mononuclear cells from that sample were used for TCR beta sequencing. The Qiagen DNeasy Blood Extraction Kit was used to extract genomic DNA from the blood cell samples. Here is what the overall study found, with its caveats: Strong co-occurrence of HLA alleles, especially DR and DQ, made assigning TCR associations to individual alleles difficult. The authors suggested that the approach could potentially be generalized to other disease states and immunological phenotypes. In a later genetic analysis, fewer N-insertions in productive TCRs were reported among donors in an Asian-associated ancestry cluster than the approximately 710-donor mean. In a later analysis, TCR association rates were found to vary across HLA loci, with the most associated TCRs seen for DRB1 alleles and the fewest for HLA-C alleles. In vitro tests confirmed that a few of the cytomegalovirus-associated TCR beta chains recognize cytomegalovirus antigens. While some public TCRs were present in many individuals, most TCR sequences turned up only very rarely across donors. Because counts were too low, seventeen rarely observed V segments, including chromosome 9 orphons, were excluded from the earlier analysis of 587 of the donors. At a false discovery rate of 0.05, a later analysis linked about 17,000 TCR beta sequences to specific HLA alleles. In a later analysis, several top co-occurrence clusters were reported to appear linked to parvovirus B19, influenza, CMV and Epstein-Barr virus. The sequencing pipeline was judged likely to have produced a cluster of highly shared sequence variants as a technical artifact. The presence/absence analyses assumed that sequencing depth was roughly uniform across donors, and that assumption may not be true. In an earlier analysis of around 600 of the donors, most TCR beta V segments appeared in productive rearrangements about 87% or about 30% of the time, broadly matching IMGT annotations. Linkage disequilibrium might explain the correlated functional status among segregating V segments, but an unknown experimental factor could not be excluded. A later analysis found that HLA-associated TCR beta chains were more clonally expanded and had lower generation probabilities than equally common non-associated chains. According to a later analysis, most CMV-associated TCR beta chains appeared to be HLA-restricted, and the HLA associations seemed to be driven largely by CMV exposure. A total of 150 to 200 TCR beta chains were listed by the study as associated with cytomegalovirus. For the cohort, immune exposure information was limited to CMV serostatus. The classifier was reported to diagnose cytomegalovirus status with high specificity and sensitivity in both the original cohort and the validation cohort. Because the 87-base-pair reads could not distinguish some IMGT-functional V segments, including TRBV6-2 and TRBV6-3, those segments were excluded. Because HLA typing was unavailable for some donors at each locus, only the typed subset was used in association tests. A further reported finding was that TCR beta sequences accurately predicted the HLA-A and HLA-B alleles for most subjects in the first cohort. The cohort was sequenced for TCR beta chains only, and without alpha or paired-chain data the features that could be detected were limited. V-gene and J-gene trimming of TCR beta chains was associated with a missense DCLRE1C variant in a later genetic analysis, and the association was replicated in an independent cohort.

This TCR came from a woman between 50 and 59 years old in good health and CMV-seropositive. Specimen: PBMCs. The rearrangement joined TRBV5-1 to TRBJ2-2; 6 matching bases give a weak D call of TRBD1. The CDR3 protein sequence reads: CASSLAAGVLGELFF. The DNA sequence is given as TGCGCCAGCAGCTTGGCCGCAGGGGTCCTCGGGGAGCTGTTTTTT.